This TCR beta chain stems from a study of cytomegalovirus exposure and HLA in healthy donors (TCRdb year 2017). Background on the whole study: According to an earlier analysis of 450 to 650 of the donors, 150 million to 200 million T cells yielded 120 million or so unique TCR beta sequences and 276 Gb of sequence data. Among the roughly 390 genotyped donors, approximately 81% belonged to the genetic ancestry cluster associated with self-reported Caucasian donors. Using immunosequencing, the study profiled T cell repertoires from about 650 subjects and related those repertoires to cytomegalovirus serostatus. Alongside the repertoire data, information on donor age, sex, ethnicity and CMV serostatus was compiled. The number of typed donors differed by locus: about 620-640 for A, B, C, DRB1 and DQB1; 522 for DQA1; 600 to 610 for DPA1; and 400 to 480 for DPB1. All discovery cohort repertoires had been generated on a single sequencing platform. In the later analysis, no new phenotypic data were used to find candidate immune exposures; instead, reliance was placed on TCR beta sequences and their occurrence across donors. Both class I and class II loci were covered by HLA typing, at four-digit resolution. In a later analysis, previously published TCR beta repertoires from fewer than 750 donors were re-analyzed and high-resolution HLA genotyping was added so that TCR occurrence patterns could be studied. The study aimed to test whether signatures of past pathogen exposure could be identified by cataloging public T cell receptors. In an earlier analysis of more than 550 of the donors, high-throughput TCR beta sequencing was used to judge whether each TCR beta V gene segment behaved as functional or pseudogenic. Approximately 310 gigabases of sequencing data and 80 million or so unique TCR sequences were included in an early release covering several hundred HLA-typed donors. In addition to the first cohort of roughly 670 subjects, a separate validation cohort of approximately 130 different subjects was used. A later genetic analysis used genome-wide SNP genotypes for about 65% of the roughly 700 donors, treating that subset as a discovery cohort. Four or five DR-DQ haplotypes were handled as single units for association and clustering, since linkage in the cohort was strong. The study combined high-throughput TCR immunosequencing, statistical association of individual TCRs with disease status, and machine learning to predict cytomegalovirus infection status. Among about 390 genotyped donors of the cohort, an average of approximately 240,000 unique TCR beta nucleotide sequences were sequenced per donor, 15% to 20% of them non-productive.

About this clone itself: It has no known antigen specificity. Within one base of it there is no much larger clone, and no base qualities were kept.

What the research found in general, with its limitations: A few of the identified cytomegalovirus-associated TCR beta chains were confirmed in vitro to be specific for cytomegalovirus antigens. In an earlier analysis of roughly 500 of the donors, most TCR beta V segments appeared in productive rearrangements about 90% or about 30% of the time, broadly matching IMGT annotations. Correlated functional status among segregating V segments might be attributable to linkage disequilibrium, but an unknown experimental factor could not be ruled out. According to a later analysis, parvovirus B19, influenza, CMV and Epstein-Barr virus appeared linked to several top co-occurrence clusters. While some public TCRs were present in many individuals, most TCR sequences turned up only very rarely across donors. Because counts were too low, seventeen rarely observed V segments, including chromosome 9 orphons, were excluded from the earlier analysis of 587 of the donors. The authors suggested that the approach could potentially be generalized to other disease states and immunological phenotypes. A later analysis associated about 16,000 TCR beta sequences with specific HLA alleles at a false discovery rate of 0.05. In the study, about 150 TCR beta chains were listed as associated with cytomegalovirus. Most CMV-associated TCR beta chains appeared to be HLA-restricted in a later analysis, and the HLA associations seemed to be driven largely by CMV exposure. The cohort was sequenced for TCR beta chains only, and without alpha or paired-chain data the features that could be detected were limited. A later analysis found that TCR association rates varied across HLA loci, with DRB1 alleles showing the most associated TCRs and HLA-C alleles the fewest. A group of highly shared sequence variants was considered likely to be a technical artifact of the sequencing pipeline. When HLA alleles, especially DR and DQ, strongly co-occurred, attributing TCR associations to individual alleles was difficult. For the cohort, immune exposure information was limited to CMV serostatus. Roughly uniform sequencing depth across donors was assumed in presence/absence analyses, although this assumption may not hold. In a later analysis, HLA-associated TCR beta chains were found to be more clonally expanded and to have lower generation probabilities than equally common non-associated chains. The classifier was reported to diagnose cytomegalovirus status with high specificity and sensitivity in both the original cohort and the validation cohort. The 87-base-pair reads could not distinguish some IMGT-functional V segments, including TRBV6-2 and TRBV6-3, so those segments were excluded. An association between a missense DCLRE1C variant and V-gene and J-gene trimming of TCR beta chains was found in a later genetic analysis and replicated in an independent cohort. HLA typing was unavailable for some donors at each locus, so association tests used only the typed subset. A further reported finding was that TCR beta sequences accurately predicted the HLA-A and HLA-B alleles for most subjects in the first cohort. In a later genetic analysis, fewer N-insertions in productive TCRs were reported among donors in an Asian-associated ancestry cluster than the 666-donor mean.

Receptors were amplified or captured by the immunoSEQ multiplex PCR assay. The multiplex PCR relied on a mix of 60 forward primers for TCR Vbeta segments and 13 reverse primers for TCR Jbeta segments. Amplification of the CDR3 region of rearranged TCR beta genes was performed with a multiplex PCR assay on genomic DNA. Amplified TCR beta libraries were sequenced as 87-base-pair reads on the Illumina HiSeq System. On the authors' methods: A later analysis tallied 75 million to 95 million unique TCR beta chains across the 660 or so repertoires, and about 12 million of those chains were shared by two or more donors. Raw reads were error-corrected and collapsed into unique sequences with a nearest-neighbor algorithm that merged closely related sequences to remove PCR and sequencing errors. V, D and J gene segments were assigned by aligning CDR3 sequences to IMGT reference sequences. For a sequence to be retained, at least a six-nucleotide match to both a V gene segment and a J gene segment was required. Rearrangements were classified as productive when the CDR3 lacked stop codons and remained in frame with V and J, and all other rearrangements were classified as non-productive. Following IMGT convention, CDR3 was defined as the stretch from the second conserved V-encoded cysteine to the conserved J-encoded phenylalanine. The earlier analysis of 450 to 750 of the donors excluded any sequence lacking an unambiguous match to a single V gene segment. An earlier analysis of 587 of the donors classified V segments as functional when productive rearrangements were above 56.7% and as segregating when the standard deviation between donors was above 5%. To diagnose cytomegalovirus status from the catalog of TCR beta chain sequences, a statistical classification framework was built. In a later analysis, V and J genes were assigned by comparing TCR nucleotide sequences against IMGT/GENE-DB human TR gene sequences. The TCRdist pipeline was used in a later analysis to assign CDR3 sequences and most-parsimonious VDJ recombination scenarios. In a later analysis, every TCR beta chain was defined by the combination of its CDR3 amino acid sequence and its V-gene family, and reads without a unique V-gene family were dropped. To address suspected cross-contamination and a sequencing artifact, a later analysis removed 550 to 750 highly shared, low-generation-probability nucleotide sequences. For each public chain, a later analysis derived a clonal expansion index from normalized ranks of inferred template counts within each repertoire. In a later analysis, generation probabilities were computed using a VDJ recombination model fitted to out-of-frame rearrangements, and the results were checked against IGoR. Hypergeometric tests were used in a later analysis to score TCR-TCR, TCR-HLA and TCR-CMV co-occurrence, with a repertoire-size bias correction applied to the TCR pairs. A later analysis estimated false discovery rates by permuting HLA or CMV assignments 20 times. In a later analysis, co-occurring TCRs were grouped using DBSCAN, and TCRdist sequence similarity was added for clustering within HLA-allele-positive subsets. Repertoires with fewer than 30,000 or more than 120,000 public chains, plus five repertoires with anomalous nucleotide sharing, were excluded from co-occurrence clustering. The immuneACCESS repertoire file appears here via TCRdb, limited to in-frame rearrangements. These files lack a portion of the clones; in checked studies, under half of the deficit traces to unresolved V genes, and the cause of the others is not known. That table is the source of V, J and clone size, and D and trimming were worked out from the DNA. For this sample there are over 200,000 clones; about 84% appear just once. Around 1.4% of the sample lies in the top ten.

Unmatched junction bases come to 5, with V trimmed by 4 bases and J by 2 bases. According to the germline V gene, CDR1 reads SGHTA and CDR2 reads FQGTGA. From cysteine to phenylalanine, the CDR3 is 16 amino acids long. Only the CDR3 DNA stays, 48 bases, in frame from base 1. In total, 600 or so healthy bone marrow donors made up the cohort. All cohort members were sampled while nominally healthy, although unrecorded immune exposures were likely present. CMV serostatus was recorded as positive for 250 to 300 and negative for 352 of the 666 cohort members, whereas no CMV serostatus was recorded for the donor in question. A peripheral blood sample was collected from each donor, and TCR beta sequencing was performed on peripheral blood mononuclear cells. The Qiagen DNeasy Blood Extraction Kit was used to extract genomic DNA from the blood cell samples.

Sequenced material: PBMCs. This receptor was taken from a human donor in good health. The chain couples TRBV7-3 to TRBJ2-1, and TRBD2 aligns with 10 junction nucleotides. CDR3 sequence: CASSSAGTSAYNEQFF. The DNA reads as follows: TGTGCCAGCAGCTCCGCCGGGACTAGCGCCTACAATGAGCAGTTCTTC.